The rows below give T cell receptor beta chains drawn from one sample of a study of blood T cell repertoires in COVID-19. Produced via immunoSEQ multiplex PCR; TCRdb's table is partial and in-frame only. The sample holds just over 300,000 clones, 80% to 90% seen once. The material sequenced was PBMCs or T cells enriched from blood (not recorded which). The receptors here all came from a man in his thirties or forties who had recovered from COVID-19. Both conserved end residues are part of each CDR3. Each record gives: J gene, clone size, V gene, CDR3 protein. The size field is filled for only some rows; it gives once, few, many or a size class.

j_call: TRBJ1-4; clone_size: NA; v_call: TRBV7-6; cdr3_aa: CASSLALGAANEKLFF
j_call: TRBJ2-1; clone_size: NA; v_call: TRBV5-4; cdr3_aa: CASSLGSTINEQFF
j_call: TRBJ1-1; clone_size: NA; v_call: TRBV27; cdr3_aa: CASGTGGSLEAFF
j_call: TRBJ2-2; clone_size: NA; v_call: TRBV5-1; cdr3_aa: CASSLTNTGELFF
j_call: TRBJ2-7; clone_size: once; v_call: TRBV30; cdr3_aa: CAWSAGGTVTYEQYF
j_call: TRBJ2-7; clone_size: NA; v_call: TRBV3-1/TRBV3-2; cdr3_aa: CASSQDYLAGGSEQYF
j_call: TRBJ2-7; clone_size: NA; v_call: TRBV7-9; cdr3_aa: CASSLEGTPFYEQYF
j_call: TRBJ2-2; clone_size: NA; v_call: TRBV19; cdr3_aa: CASALGGAAGELFF
j_call: TRBJ1-3; clone_size: NA; v_call: TRBV6-5; cdr3_aa: CASMRGFFGNTIYF
j_call: TRBJ1-1; clone_size: NA; v_call: TRBV7-2; cdr3_aa: CASSLGAGMNTEAFF
j_call: TRBJ2-3; clone_size: NA; v_call: TRBV10-3; cdr3_aa: CAISGTGVATDTQYF
j_call: TRBJ1-5; clone_size: NA; v_call: TRBV19; cdr3_aa: CASRQGGQPQHF
j_call: TRBJ1-3; clone_size: NA; v_call: TRBV7-7; cdr3_aa: CASSPGQGKEHGNTIYF
j_call: TRBJ2-7; clone_size: NA; v_call: TRBV9; cdr3_aa: CASSVGTASYEQYF
j_call: TRBJ1-3; clone_size: NA; v_call: TRBV5-4; cdr3_aa: CASSLPGHSGNTIYF